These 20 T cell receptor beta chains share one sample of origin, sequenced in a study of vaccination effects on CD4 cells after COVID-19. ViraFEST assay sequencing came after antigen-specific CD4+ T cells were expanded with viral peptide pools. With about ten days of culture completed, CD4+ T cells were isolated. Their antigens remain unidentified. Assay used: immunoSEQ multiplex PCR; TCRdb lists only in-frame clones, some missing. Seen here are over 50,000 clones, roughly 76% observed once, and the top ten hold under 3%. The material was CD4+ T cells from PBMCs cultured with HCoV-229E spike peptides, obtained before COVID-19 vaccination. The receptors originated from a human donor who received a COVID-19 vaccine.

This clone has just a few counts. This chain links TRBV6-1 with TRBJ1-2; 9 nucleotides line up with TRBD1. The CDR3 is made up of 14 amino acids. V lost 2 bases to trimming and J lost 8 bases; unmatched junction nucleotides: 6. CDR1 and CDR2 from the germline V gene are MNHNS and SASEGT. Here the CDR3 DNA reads TGTGCCAGCAGTGAAAGGACAGGGGCCTCCGGCTACACCTTC. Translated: CASSERTGASGYTF.

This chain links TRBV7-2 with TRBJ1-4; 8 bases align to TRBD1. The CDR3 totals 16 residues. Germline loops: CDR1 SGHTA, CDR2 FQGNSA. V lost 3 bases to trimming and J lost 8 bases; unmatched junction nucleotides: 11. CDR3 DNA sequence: TGTGCCAGCAGCTTTCGGATTTCGACAGGGGACGAAAAACTGTTTTTT. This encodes CASSFRISTGDEKLFF.

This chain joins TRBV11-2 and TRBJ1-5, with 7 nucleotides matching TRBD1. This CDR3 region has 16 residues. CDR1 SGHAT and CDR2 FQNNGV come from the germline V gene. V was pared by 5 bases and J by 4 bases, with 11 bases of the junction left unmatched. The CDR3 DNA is TGTGCCAGCAGCAACTCTGGACAGGCCGGTAATCAGCCCCAGCATTTT. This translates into CASSNSGQAGNQPQHF. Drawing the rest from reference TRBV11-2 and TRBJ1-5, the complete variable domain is EAGVAQSPRYKIIEKRQSVAFWCNPISGHATLYWYQQILGQGPKLLIQFQNNGVVDDSQLPKDRFSAERLKGVDSTLKIQPAKLEDSAVYLCASSNSGQAGNQPQHFGDGTRLSIL.

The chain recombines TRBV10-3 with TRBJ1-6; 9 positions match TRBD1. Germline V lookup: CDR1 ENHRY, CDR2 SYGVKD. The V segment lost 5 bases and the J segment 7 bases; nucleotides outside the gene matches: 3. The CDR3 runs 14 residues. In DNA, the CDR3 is TGTGCCATCAGTTGGACAGGGGACAATTCACCCCTCCACTTT. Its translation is CAISWTGDNSPLHF.

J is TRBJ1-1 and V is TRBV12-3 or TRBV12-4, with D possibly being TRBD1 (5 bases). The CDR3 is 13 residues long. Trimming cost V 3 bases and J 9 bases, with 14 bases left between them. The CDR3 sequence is CASSFRARGQAFF. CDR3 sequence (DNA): TGTGCCAGCAGTTTCAGGGCGAGAGGCCAAGCTTTCTTT.

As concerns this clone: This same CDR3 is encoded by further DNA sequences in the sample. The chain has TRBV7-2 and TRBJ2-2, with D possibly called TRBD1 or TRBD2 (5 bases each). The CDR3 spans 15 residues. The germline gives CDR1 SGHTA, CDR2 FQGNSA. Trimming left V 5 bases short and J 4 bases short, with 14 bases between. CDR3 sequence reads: CASSLEGRVTGELFF. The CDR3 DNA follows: TGTGCCAGCAGCCTAGAGGGCAGGGTCACCGGGGAGCTGTTTTTT.

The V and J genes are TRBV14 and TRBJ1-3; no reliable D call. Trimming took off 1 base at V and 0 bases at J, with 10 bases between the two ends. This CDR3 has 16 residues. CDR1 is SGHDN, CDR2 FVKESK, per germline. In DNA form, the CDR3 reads TGTGCCAGCAGCCAAGCGGAGGTAAGCTCTGGAAACACCATATATTTT. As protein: CASSQAEVSSGNTIYF. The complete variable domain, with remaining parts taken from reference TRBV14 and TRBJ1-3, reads EAGVTQFPSHSVIEKGQTVTLRCDPISGHDNLYWYRRVMGKEIKFLLHFVKESKQDESGMPNNRFLAERTGGTYSTLKVQPAELEDSGVYFCASSQAEVSSGNTIYFGEGSWLTVV.

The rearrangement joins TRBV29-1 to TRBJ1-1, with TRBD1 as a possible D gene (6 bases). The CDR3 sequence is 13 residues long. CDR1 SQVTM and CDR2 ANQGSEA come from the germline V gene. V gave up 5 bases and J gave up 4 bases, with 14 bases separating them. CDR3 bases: TGCAGCGTTTTCTTGGACAGCCCCACTGAAGCTTTCTTT. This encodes CSVFLDSPTEAFF.

The DNA of the CDR3 is TGTGCCAGCAGCTTGGTAGGGGCGGGCACCGGGGAGCTGTTTTTT. Translation: CASSLVGAGTGELFF. The chain has TRBV5-6 and TRBJ2-2; D may match TRBD1 or TRBD2 (5 bases each). CDR3 length equals 15 residues. Germline V lookup: CDR1 SGHDT, CDR2 YYEEEE. V gave up 0 bases and J gave up 4 bases, with 10 bases separating them.

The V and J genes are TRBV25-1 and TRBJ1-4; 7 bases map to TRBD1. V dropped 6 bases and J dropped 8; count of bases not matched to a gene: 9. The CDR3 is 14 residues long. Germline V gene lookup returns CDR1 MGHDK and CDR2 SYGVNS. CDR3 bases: TGTGCCAGCAGCATAAAAGGGGGCCGGGAAAAACTGTTTTTT. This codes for CASSIKGGREKLFF.

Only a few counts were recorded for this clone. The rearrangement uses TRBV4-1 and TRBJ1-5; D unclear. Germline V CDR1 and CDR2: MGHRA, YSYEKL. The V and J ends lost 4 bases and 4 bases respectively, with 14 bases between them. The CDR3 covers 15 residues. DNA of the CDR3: TGCGCCAGCAGCCCCCGTGCCAAGGCAAATCAGCCCCAGCATTTT. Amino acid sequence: CASSPRAKANQPQHF.

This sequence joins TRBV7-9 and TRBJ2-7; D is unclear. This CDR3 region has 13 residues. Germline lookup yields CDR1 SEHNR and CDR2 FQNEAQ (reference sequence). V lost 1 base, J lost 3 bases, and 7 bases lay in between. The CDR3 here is CASSLETRYEQYV. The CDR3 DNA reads TGTGCCAGCAGCTTAGAAACTCGCTACGAGCAGTACGTC.

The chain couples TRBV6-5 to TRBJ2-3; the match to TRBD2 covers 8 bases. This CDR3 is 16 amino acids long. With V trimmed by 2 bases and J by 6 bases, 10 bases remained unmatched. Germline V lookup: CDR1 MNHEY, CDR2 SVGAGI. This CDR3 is CASSYRARSGVDTQYF. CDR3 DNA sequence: TGTGCCAGCAGTTACCGCGCACGTAGCGGGGTTGATACGCAGTATTTT.

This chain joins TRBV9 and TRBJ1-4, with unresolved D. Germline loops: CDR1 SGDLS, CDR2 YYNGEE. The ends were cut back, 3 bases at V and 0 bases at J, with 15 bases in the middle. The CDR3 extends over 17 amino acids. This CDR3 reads CASSAGNIPATNEKLFF. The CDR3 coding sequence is TGTGCCAGCAGCGCGGGTAATATCCCGGCAACTAATGAAAAACTGTTTTTT.

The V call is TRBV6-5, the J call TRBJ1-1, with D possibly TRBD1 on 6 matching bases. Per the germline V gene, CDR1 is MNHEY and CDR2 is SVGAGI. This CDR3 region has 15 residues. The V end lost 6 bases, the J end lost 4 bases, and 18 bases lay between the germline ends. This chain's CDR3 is CASRSPHREVTEAFF. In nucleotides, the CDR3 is TGTGCCAGCAGGTCTCCCCACAGGGAGGTCACTGAAGCTTTCTTT.

This chain's CDR3 is CASSGYPGTQYF. As DNA, the CDR3 is TGTGCCAGCAGTGGATATCCGGGGACCCAGTACTTC. The chain is built from TRBV25-1 and TRBJ2-5, with D unresolved. V lost 4 bases to trimming and J lost 7 bases, with 10 bases between them. CDR1 is MGHDK and CDR2 is SYGVNS in the germline V gene. The CDR3 is 12 amino acids.

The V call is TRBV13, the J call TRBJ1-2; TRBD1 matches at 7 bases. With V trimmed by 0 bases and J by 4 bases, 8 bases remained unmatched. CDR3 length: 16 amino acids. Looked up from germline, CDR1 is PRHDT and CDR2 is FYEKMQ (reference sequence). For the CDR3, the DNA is TGTGCCAGCAGCTTAGGGGGAGGGGGCCCTTTCTATGGCTACACCTTC. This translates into CASSLGGGGPFYGYTF.

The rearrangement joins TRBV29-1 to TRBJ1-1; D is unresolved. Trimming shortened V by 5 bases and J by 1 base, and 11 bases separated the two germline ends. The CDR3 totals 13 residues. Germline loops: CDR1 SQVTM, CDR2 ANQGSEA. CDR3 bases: TGCAGCGTTCTGGGTTTACCGAACACTGAAGCTTTCTTT. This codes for CSVLGLPNTEAFF.

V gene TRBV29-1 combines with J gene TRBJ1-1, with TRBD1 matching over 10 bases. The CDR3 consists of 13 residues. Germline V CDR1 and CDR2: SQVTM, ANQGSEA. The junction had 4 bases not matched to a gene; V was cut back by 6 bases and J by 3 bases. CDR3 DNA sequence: TGCAGCGTGGGGGACAGGGGTTACACTGAAGCTTTCTTT. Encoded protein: CSVGDRGYTEAFF.

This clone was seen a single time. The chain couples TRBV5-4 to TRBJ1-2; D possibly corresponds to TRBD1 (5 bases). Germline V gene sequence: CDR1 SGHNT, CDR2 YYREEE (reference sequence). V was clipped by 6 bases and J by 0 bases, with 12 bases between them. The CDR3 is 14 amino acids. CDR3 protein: CASISDSTNYGYTF. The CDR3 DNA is TGTGCCAGCATCTCAGACAGTACTAACTATGGCTACACCTTC. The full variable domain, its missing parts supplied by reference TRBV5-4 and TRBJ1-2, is ETGVTQSPTHLIKTRGQQVTLRCSSQSGHNTVSWYQQALGQGPQFIFQYYREEENGRGNFPPRFSGLQFPNYSSELNVNALELDDSALYLCASISDSTNYGYTFGSGTRLTVV.